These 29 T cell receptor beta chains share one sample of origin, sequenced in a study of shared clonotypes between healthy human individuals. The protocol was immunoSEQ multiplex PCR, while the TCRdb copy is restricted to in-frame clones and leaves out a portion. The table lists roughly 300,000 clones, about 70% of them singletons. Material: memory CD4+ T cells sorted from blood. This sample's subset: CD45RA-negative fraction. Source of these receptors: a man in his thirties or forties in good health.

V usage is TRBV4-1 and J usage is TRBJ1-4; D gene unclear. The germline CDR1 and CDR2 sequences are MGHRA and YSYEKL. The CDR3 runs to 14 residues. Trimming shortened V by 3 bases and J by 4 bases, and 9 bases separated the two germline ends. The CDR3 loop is CASSQNRLNEKLFF. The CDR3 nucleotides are TGCGCCAGCAGCCAGAACAGACTTAATGAAAAACTGTTTTTT.

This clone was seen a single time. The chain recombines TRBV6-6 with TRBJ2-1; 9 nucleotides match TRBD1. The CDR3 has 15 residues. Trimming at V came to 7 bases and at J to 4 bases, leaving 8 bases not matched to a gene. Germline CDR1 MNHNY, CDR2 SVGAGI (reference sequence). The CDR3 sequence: CASTPWTGAYNEQFF. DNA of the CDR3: TGTGCCAGCACCCCCTGGACAGGGGCTTACAATGAGCAGTTCTTC.

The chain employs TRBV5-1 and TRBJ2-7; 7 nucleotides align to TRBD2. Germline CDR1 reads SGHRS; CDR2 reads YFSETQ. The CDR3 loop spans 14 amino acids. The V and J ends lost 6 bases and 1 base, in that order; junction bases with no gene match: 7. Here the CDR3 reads CASTLKAGSYEQYF. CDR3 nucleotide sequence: TGCGCCAGCACCCTAAAAGCGGGATCCTACGAGCAGTACTTC.

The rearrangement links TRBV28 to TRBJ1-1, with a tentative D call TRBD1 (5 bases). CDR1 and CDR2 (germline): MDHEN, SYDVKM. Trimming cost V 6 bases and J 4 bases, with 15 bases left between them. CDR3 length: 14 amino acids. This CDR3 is CASSLPGEVTEAFF. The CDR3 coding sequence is TGTGCCAGCAGCTTACCGGGGGAGGTCACTGAAGCTTTCTTT.

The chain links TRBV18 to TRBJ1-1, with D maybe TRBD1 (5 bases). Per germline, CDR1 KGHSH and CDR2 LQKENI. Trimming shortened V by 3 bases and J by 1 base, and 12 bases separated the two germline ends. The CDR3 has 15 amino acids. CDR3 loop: CASSPQGYRNTEAFF. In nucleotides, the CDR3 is TGTGCCAGCTCACCGCAGGGTTACCGGAACACTGAAGCTTTCTTT.

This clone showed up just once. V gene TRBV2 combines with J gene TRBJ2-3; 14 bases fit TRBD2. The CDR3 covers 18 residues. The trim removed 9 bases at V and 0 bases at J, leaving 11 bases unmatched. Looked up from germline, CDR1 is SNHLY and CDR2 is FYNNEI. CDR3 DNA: TGTGCCAGAACCATTGGGGGACTAGCGGGGGCAAGCACAGATACGCAGTATTTT. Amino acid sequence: CARTIGGLAGASTDTQYF.

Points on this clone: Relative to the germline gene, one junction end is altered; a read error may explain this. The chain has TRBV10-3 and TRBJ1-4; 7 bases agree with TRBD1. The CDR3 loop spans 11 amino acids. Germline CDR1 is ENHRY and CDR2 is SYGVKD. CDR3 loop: CAISEGTALIF. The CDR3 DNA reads TGTGCCATCAGTGAAGGGACAGCCTTGATTTTT.

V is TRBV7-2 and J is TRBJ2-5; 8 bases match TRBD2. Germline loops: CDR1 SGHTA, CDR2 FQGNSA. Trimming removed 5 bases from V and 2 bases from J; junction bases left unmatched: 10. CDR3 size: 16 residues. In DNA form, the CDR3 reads TGTGCCAGCAGCCAAGTAAAACGCGGGGGGCAAGAGACCCAGTACTTC. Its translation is CASSQVKRGGQETQYF.

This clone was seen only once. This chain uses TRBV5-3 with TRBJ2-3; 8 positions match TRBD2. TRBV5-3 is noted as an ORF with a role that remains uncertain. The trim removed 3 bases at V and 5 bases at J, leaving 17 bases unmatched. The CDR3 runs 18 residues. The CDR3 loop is CARSSTSKAGDGQDTQYF. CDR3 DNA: TGTGCCAGAAGCTCCACCTCGAAAGCGGGAGACGGACAAGATACGCAGTATTTT.

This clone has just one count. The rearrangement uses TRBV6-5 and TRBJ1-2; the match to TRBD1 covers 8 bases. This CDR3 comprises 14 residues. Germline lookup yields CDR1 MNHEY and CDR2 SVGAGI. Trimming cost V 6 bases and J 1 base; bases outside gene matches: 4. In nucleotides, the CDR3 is TGTGCCAGCAGGAAACAGGGGGGTAACTATGGCTACACCTTC. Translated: CASRKQGGNYGYTF.

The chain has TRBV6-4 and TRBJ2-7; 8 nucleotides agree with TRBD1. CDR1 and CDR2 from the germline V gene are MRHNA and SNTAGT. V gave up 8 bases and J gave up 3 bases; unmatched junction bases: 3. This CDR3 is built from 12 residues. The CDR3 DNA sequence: TGTGCCAGCTCGACAGGGGTCTACGAGCAGTACTTC. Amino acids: CASSTGVYEQYF.

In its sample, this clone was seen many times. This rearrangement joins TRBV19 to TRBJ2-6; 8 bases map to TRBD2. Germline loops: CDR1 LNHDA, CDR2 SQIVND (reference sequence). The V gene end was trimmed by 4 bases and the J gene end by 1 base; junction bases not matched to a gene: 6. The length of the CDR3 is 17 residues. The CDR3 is CASSTLAGKSGANVLTF. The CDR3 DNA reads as TGTGCCAGTAGTACATTAGCGGGAAAGTCTGGGGCCAACGTCCTGACTTTC. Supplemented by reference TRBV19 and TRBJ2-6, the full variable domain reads DGGITQSPKYLFRKEGQNVTLSCEQNLNHDAMYWYRQDPGQGLRLIYYSQIVNDFQKGDIAEGYSVSREKKESFPLTVTSAQKNPTAFYLCASSTLAGKSGANVLTFGAGSRLTVL.

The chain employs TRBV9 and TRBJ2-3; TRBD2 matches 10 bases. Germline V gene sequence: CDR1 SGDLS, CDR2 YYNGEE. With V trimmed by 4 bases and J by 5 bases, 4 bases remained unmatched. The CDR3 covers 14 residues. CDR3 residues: CASSLASGRDTQYF. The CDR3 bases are TGTGCCAGCAGCCTTGCTAGCGGGAGAGATACGCAGTATTTT.

For the CDR3, the DNA is TGTGCCAGCAGCGCCCTGGTGGCGGGACCCTACAATGAGCAGTTCTTC. Protein: CASSALVAGPYNEQFF. J is TRBJ2-1 and V is TRBV9; possible D gene TRBD2, 6 bases. The CDR3 has 16 residues. Trimming shortened V by 3 bases and J by 2 bases, and 15 bases separated the two germline ends. Germline CDR1 and CDR2: SGDLS and YYNGEE.

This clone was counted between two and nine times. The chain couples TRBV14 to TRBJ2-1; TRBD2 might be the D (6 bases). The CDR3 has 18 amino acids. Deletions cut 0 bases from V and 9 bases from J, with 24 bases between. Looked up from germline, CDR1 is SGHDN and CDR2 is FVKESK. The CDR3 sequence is CASSQDHRGSGYVSEQFF. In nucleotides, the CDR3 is TGTGCCAGCAGCCAAGATCACCGCGGTAGCGGATATGTGAGTGAGCAGTTCTTC.

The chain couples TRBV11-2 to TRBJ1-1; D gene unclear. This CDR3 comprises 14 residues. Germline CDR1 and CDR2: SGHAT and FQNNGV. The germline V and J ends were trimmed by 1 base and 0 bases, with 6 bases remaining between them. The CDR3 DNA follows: TGTGCCAGCAGCTTAGCGCATTTGAACACTGAAGCTTTCTTT. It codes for CASSLAHLNTEAFF. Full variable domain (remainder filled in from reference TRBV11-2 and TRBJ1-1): EAGVAQSPRYKIIEKRQSVAFWCNPISGHATLYWYQQILGQGPKLLIQFQNNGVVDDSQLPKDRFSAERLKGVDSTLKIQPAKLEDSAVYLCASSLAHLNTEAFFGQGTRLTVV.

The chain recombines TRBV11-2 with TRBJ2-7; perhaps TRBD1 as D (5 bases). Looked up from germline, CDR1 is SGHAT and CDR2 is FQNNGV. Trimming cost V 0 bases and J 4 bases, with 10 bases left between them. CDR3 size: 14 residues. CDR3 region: CASSLDLGRYEQYF. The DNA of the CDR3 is TGTGCCAGCAGCTTAGATTTGGGGCGGTACGAGCAGTACTTC.

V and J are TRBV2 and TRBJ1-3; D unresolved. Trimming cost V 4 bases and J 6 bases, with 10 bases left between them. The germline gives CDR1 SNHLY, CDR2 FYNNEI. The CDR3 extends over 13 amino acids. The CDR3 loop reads CASSVQRINTIYF. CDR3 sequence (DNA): TGTGCCAGCAGTGTACAGAGAATAAACACCATATATTTT.

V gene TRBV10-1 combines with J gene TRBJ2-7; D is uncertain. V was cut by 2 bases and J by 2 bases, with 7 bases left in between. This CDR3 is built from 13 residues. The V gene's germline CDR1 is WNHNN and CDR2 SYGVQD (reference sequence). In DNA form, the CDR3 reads TGCGCCAGCAGTGAGAGCAACACCTACGAGCAGTACTTC. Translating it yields CASSESNTYEQYF.

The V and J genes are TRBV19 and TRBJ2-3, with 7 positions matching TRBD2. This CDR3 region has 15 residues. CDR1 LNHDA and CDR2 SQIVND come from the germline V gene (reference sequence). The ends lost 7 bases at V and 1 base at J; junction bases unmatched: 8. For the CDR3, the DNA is TGTGCCAGTAACGTCGACGGGAGGCGCACAGATACGCAGTATTTT. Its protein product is CASNVDGRRTDTQYF.

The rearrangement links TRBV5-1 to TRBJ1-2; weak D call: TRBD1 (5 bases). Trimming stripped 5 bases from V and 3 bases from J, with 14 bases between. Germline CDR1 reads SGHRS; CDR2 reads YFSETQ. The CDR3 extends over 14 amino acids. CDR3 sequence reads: CASRGGVDHYGYTF. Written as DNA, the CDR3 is TGCGCCAGCAGGGGGGGAGTCGACCACTATGGCTACACCTTC. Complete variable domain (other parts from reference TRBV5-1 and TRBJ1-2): KAGVTQTPRYLIKTRGQQVTLSCSPISGHRSVSWYQQTPGQGLQFLFEYFSETQRNKGNFPGRFSGRQFSNSRSEMNVSTLELGDSALYLCASRGGVDHYGYTFGSGTRLTVV.

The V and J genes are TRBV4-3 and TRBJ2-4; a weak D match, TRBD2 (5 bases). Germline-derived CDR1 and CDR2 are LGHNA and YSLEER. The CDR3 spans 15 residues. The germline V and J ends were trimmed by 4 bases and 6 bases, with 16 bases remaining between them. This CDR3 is CASSLSSGGGNIQYF. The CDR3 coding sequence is TGCGCCAGCAGCCTTTCGAGCGGTGGTGGAAACATTCAGTACTTC.

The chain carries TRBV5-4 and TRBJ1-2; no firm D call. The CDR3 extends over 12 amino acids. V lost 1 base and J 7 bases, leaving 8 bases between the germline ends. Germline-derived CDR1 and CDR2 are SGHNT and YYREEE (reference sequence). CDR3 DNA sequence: TGTGCCAGCAGCTTGAGTGGGGTTGGCTACACCTTC. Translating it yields CASSLSGVGYTF.

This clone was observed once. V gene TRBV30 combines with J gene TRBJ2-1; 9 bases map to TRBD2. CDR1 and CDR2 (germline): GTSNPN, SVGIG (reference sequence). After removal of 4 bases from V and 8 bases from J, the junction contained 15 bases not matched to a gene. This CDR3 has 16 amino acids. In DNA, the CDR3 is TGTGCCTGGACCTCGGGGCCAGCGGGAGGTGGTCATGAGCAGTTCTTC. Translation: CAWTSGPAGGGHEQFF.

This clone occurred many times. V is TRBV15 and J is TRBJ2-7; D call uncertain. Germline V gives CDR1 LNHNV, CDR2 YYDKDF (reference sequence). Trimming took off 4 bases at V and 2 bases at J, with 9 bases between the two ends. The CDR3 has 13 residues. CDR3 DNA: TGTGCCACCAGCAATCTGGGCGCCTACGAGCAGTACTTC. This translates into CATSNLGAYEQYF.

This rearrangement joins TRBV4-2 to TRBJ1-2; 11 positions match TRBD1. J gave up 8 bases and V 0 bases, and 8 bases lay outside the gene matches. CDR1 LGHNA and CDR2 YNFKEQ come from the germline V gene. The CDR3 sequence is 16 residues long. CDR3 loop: CASSQDAGQGARGYTF. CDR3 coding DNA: TGTGCCAGCAGCCAAGATGCTGGACAGGGGGCGCGAGGCTACACCTTC.

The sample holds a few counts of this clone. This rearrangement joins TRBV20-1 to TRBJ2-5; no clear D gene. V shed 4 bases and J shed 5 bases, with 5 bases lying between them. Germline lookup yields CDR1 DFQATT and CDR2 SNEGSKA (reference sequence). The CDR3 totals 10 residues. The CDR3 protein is CSATRETQYF. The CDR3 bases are TGCAGTGCTACTCGGGAGACCCAGTACTTC.

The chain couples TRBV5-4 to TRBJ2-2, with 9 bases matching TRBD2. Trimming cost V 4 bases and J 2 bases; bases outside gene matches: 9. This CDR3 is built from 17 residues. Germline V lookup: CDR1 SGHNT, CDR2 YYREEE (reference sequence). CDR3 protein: CASSPSTSGLNTGELFF. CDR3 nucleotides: TGTGCCAGCAGCCCTAGTACTAGCGGGTTAAACACCGGGGAGCTGTTTTTT. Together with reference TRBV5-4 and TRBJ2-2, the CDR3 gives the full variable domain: ETGVTQSPTHLIKTRGQQVTLRCSSQSGHNTVSWYQQALGQGPQFIFQYYREEENGRGNFPPRFSGLQFPNYSSELNVNALELDDSALYLCASSPSTSGLNTGELFFGEGSRLTVL.

This chain's CDR3 is CASSGRGGHIQYF. As DNA, the CDR3 is TGTGCCAGCAGTGGCAGGGGAGGACACATTCAGTACTTC. The V call is TRBV2, the J call TRBJ2-4, with D perhaps assigned TRBD1 or TRBD2 (6 bases each). V was shortened by 4 bases and J by 8 bases, with 12 bases between the two germline ends. CDR1 and CDR2 from the germline V gene are SNHLY and FYNNEI. The CDR3 contains 13 residues. Together with reference TRBV2 and TRBJ2-4, the CDR3 gives the full variable domain: EPEVTQTPSHQVTQMGQEVILRCVPISNHLYFYWYRQILGQKVEFLVSFYNNEISEKSEIFDDQFSVERPDGSNFTLKIRSTKLEDSAMYFCASSGRGGHIQYFGAGTRLSVL.